This T cell receptor (beta chain) derives from a study of blood T cell repertoires in COVID-19. Across the study: Donors in the United States, Italy and Spain gave samples during acute or convalescent COVID-19.

Some clones are missing from TCRdb's copy, which holds only in-frame ones; the method was immunoSEQ multiplex PCR. The table has over 150,000 clones, around 84% seen once. The CDR3 runs to 16 residues. The germline V gene has CDR1 SGHAT and CDR2 FQNNGV. V gave up 5 bases and J gave up 0 bases, with 14 bases separating them. The specimen was peripheral blood. The rearrangement uses TRBV11-2 and TRBJ1-5; D unresolved. The sequence was obtained from a man between 35 and 55 years old with acute or convalescent COVID-19. The CDR3 spells CASSPSRVYSNQPQHF. CDR3 nucleotides: TGTGCCAGCAGCCCCTCGCGGGTGTATAGCAATCAGCCCCAGCATTTT.